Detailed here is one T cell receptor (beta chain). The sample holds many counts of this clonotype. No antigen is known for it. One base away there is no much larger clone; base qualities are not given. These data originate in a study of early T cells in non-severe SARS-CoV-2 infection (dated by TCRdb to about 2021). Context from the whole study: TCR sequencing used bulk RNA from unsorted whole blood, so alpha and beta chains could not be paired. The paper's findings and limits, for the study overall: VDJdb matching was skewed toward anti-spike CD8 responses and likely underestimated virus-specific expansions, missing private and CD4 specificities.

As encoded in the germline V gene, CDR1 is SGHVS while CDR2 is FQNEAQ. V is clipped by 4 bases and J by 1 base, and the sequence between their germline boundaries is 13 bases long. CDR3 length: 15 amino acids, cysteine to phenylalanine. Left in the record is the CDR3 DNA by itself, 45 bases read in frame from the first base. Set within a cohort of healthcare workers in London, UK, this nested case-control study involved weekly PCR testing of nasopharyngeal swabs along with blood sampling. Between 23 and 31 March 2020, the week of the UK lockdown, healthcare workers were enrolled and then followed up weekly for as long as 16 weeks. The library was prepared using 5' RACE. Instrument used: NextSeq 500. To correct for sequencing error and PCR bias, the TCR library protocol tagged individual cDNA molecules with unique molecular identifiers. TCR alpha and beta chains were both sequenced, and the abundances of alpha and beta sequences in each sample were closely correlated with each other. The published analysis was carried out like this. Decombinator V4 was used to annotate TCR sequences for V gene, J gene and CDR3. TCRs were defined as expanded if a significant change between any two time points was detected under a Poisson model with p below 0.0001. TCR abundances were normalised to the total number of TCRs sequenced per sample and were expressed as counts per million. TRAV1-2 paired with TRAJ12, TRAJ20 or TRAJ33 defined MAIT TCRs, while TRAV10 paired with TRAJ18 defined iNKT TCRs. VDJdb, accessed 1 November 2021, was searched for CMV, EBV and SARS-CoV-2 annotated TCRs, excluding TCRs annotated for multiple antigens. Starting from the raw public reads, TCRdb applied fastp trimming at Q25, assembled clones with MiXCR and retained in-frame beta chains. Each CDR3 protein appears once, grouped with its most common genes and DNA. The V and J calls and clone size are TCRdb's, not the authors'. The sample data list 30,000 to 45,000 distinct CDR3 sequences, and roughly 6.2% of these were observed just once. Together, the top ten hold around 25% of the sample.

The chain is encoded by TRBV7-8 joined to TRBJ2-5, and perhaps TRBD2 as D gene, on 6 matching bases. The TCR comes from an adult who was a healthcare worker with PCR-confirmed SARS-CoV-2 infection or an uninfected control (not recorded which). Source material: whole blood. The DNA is TGTGCCAGCAGCTCCCATTTACTAGCCCAAGAGACCCAGTACTTC. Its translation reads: CASSSHLLAQETQYF.